The clone carrying this T cell receptor (beta chain) was counted ten times or more. What it binds is not known. Germline V CDR1 and CDR2: MNHEY, SMNVEV (reference sequence). The CDR3 totals 12 residues. V was pared by 5 bases and J by 2 bases, with 7 bases between. These data come from a study of CD8+CD57+ T cells in acquired aplastic anemia. Study as a whole: DNA from sorted CD4+ and CD8+ cells averaged 3.2 ug. CD4+ cell libraries from healthy donors averaged approximately 9.9 million reads. Notes on the study in general: Patients and controls shared some 30 CD8+ CDR3 sequences, highly expressed in patients. A significant difference in CD8+ Simpson's diversity between patients and controls was not found.

Profiles of TCR beta VDJ and CDR3 were generated from a genomic DNA template. TCRdb used MiXCR to reprocess the reads, holding one entry per CDR3 protein. In the table there are around 200,000 distinct CDR3 sequences, roughly 55% of which are singletons. The rearrangement joins TRBV27 to TRBJ2-7; maybe TRBD2 (5 bases). This clonotype was sampled from a human donor in good health. Sequenced sample: sorted CD4+, CD8+, or CD8+CD57+ T cells (not recorded which) from PBMCs. CDR3 region: CASSGSAYEQYF. The CDR3 DNA is TGTGCCAGCAGTGGGAGCGCCTACGAGCAGTACTTC.